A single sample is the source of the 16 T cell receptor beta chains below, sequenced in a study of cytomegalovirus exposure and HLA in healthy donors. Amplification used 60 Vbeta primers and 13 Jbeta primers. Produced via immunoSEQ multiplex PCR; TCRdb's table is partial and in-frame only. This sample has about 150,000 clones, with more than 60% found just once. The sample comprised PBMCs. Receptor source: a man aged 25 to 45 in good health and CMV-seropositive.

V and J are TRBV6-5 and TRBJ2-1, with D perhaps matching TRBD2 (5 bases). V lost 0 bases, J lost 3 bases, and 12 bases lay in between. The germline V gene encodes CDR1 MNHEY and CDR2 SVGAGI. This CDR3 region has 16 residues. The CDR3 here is CASSYSRAGFYNEQFF. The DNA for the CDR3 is TGTGCCAGCAGTTACTCGAGGGCAGGCTTCTACAATGAGCAGTTCTTC.

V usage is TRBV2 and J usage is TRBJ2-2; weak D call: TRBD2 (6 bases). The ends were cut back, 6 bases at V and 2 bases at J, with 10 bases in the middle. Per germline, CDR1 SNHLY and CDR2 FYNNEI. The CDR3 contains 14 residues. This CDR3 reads CASRPGLNTGELFF. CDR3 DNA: TGTGCCAGCAGGCCGGGACTTAACACCGGGGAGCTGTTTTTT.

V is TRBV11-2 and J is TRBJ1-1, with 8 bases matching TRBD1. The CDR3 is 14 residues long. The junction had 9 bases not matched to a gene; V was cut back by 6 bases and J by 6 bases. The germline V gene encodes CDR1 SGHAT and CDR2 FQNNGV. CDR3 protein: CASRNRGIAPEAFF. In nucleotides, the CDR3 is TGTGCCAGCAGGAACAGGGGGATAGCGCCTGAAGCTTTCTTT.

CDR3 nucleotides: TGTGCCAGCAGCTTGGGGACAGGGGGAAGCTATGGCTACACCTTC. The encoded protein is CASSLGTGGSYGYTF. The chain is built from TRBV5-6 and TRBJ1-2; 10 nucleotides match TRBD1. The germline V gene encodes CDR1 SGHDT and CDR2 YYEEEE. The junction had 3 bases not matched to a gene; V was cut back by 0 bases and J by 4 bases. This CDR3 is 15 amino acids long.

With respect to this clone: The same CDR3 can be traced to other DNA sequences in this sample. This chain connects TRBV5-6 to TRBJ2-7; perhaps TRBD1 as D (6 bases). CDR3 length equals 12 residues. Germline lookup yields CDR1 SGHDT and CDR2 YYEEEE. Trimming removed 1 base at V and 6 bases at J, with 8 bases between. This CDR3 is CASSLTGTEQYF. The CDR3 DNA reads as TGTGCCAGCAGCTTGACAGGGACCGAGCAGTACTTC.

DNA for the CDR3: TGTGCCAGTAGTGACCTAGCTGGAACAGATACGCAGTATTTT. Its protein is CASSDLAGTDTQYF. The V and J genes are TRBV19 and TRBJ2-3; possible D gene TRBD2, 5 bases. V shed 5 bases and J shed 3 bases, with 12 bases lying between them. Looked up from germline, CDR1 is LNHDA and CDR2 is SQIVND (reference sequence). This CDR3 region has 14 residues.

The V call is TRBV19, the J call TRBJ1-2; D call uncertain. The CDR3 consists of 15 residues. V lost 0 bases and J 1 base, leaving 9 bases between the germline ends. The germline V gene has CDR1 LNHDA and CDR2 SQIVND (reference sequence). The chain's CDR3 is CASSIDGLINYGYTF. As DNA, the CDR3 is TGTGCCAGTAGTATAGATGGGCTGATTAACTATGGCTACACCTTC.

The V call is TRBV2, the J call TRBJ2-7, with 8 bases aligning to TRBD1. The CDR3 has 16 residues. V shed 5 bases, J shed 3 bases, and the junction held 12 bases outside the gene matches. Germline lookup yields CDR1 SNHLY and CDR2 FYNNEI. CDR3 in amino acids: CASSLTPDRGRYEQYF. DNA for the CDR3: TGTGCCAGCAGTTTAACCCCCGACAGGGGACGCTACGAGCAGTACTTC.

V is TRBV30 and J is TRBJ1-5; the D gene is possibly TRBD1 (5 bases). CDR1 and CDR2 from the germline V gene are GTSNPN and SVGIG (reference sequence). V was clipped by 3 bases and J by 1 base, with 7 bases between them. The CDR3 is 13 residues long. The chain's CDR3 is CAWRRQSNQPQHF. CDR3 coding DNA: TGTGCCTGGAGGAGACAGAGCAATCAGCCCCAGCATTTT.

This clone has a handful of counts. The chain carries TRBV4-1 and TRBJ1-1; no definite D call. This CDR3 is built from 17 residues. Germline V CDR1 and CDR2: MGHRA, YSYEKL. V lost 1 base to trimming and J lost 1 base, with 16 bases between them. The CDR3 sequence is CASSQAPRRLANTEAFF. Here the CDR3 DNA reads TGCGCCAGCAGCCAAGCCCCGCGGCGGTTGGCGAACACTGAAGCTTTCTTT.

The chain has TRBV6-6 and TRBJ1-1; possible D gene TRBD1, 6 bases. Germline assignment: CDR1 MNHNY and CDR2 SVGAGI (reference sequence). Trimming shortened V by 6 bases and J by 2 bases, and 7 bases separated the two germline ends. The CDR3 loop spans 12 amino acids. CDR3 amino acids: CASRDSNTEAFF. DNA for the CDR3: TGTGCCAGCAGGGACAGTAACACTGAAGCTTTCTTT.

The CDR3 loop is CATSRGVRGHQPQHF. CDR3 in DNA: TGTGCCACCAGCAGAGGGGTTAGGGGGCACCAGCCCCAGCATTTT. The V and J genes are TRBV15 and TRBJ1-5, with 7 bases matching TRBD1. Germline lookup yields CDR1 LNHNV and CDR2 YYDKDF (reference sequence). V was clipped by 1 base and J by 7 bases; unmatched bases: 7. The CDR3 runs 15 residues.

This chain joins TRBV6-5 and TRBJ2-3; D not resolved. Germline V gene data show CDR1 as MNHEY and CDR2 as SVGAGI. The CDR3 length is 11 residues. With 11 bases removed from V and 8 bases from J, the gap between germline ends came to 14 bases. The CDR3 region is CAAVGSGTQYF. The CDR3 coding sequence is TGTGCCGCAGTGGGTTCAGGTACGCAGTATTTT.

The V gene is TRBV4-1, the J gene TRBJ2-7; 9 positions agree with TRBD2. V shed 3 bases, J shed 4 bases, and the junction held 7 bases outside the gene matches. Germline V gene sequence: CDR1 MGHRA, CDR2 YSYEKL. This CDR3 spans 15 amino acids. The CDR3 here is CASSQYTSGRYEQYF. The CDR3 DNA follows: TGCGCCAGCAGCCAGTACACTAGCGGGCGGTACGAGCAGTACTTC.

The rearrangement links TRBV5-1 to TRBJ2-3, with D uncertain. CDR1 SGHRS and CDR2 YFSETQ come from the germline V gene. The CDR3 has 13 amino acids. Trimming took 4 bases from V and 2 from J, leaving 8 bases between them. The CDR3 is CASSQEFTDTQYF. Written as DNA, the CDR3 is TGCGCCAGCAGCCAAGAGTTCACAGATACGCAGTATTTT. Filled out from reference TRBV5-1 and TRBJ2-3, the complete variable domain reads KAGVTQTPRYLIKTRGQQVTLSCSPISGHRSVSWYQQTPGQGLQFLFEYFSETQRNKGNFPGRFSGRQFSNSRSEMNVSTLELGDSALYLCASSQEFTDTQYFGPGTRLTVL.

CDR3: CASRTQGLGETQYF. The CDR3 DNA is TGTGCCAGTAGGACTCAGGGGTTGGGGGAGACCCAGTACTTC. V gene TRBV19 combines with J gene TRBJ2-5; perhaps TRBD1 as D (6 bases). This CDR3 spans 14 amino acids. V gave up 6 bases and J gave up 5 bases, with 16 bases separating them. Germline V lookup: CDR1 LNHDA, CDR2 SQIVND (reference sequence). Full variable domain (outside the CDR3, taken from reference TRBV19 and TRBJ2-5): DGGITQSPKYLFRKEGQNVTLSCEQNLNHDAMYWYRQDPGQGLRLIYYSQIVNDFQKGDIAEGYSVSREKKESFPLTVTSAQKNPTAFYLCASRTQGLGETQYFGPGTRLLVL.